The 23 T cell receptor beta chains presented below share a single source sample, sequenced in a study of blood T cell repertoires in COVID-19. Produced via immunoSEQ multiplex PCR; TCRdb's table is partial and in-frame only. The sample carries some 100,000 clones, 75% to 90% recorded once. Sequencing was done on a sample of peripheral blood. The receptors originated from a human donor in a cohort sampled during active COVID-19.

The chain has TRBV2 and TRBJ1-5; D gene unclear. This CDR3 has 13 amino acids. The V end was cut by 7 bases, the J end by 2 bases, with 9 bases between. Germline V lookup: CDR1 SNHLY, CDR2 FYNNEI. The CDR3 sequence is CASNGVGNQPQHF. Here the CDR3 DNA reads TGTGCCAGCAATGGAGTGGGCAATCAGCCCCAGCATTTT.

The chain is built from TRBV6-5 and TRBJ2-3; 9 bases line up with TRBD2. CDR1 and CDR2 (germline): MNHEY, SVGAGI. CDR3 length: 15 residues. V lost 5 bases to trimming and J lost 0 bases; unmatched junction nucleotides: 3. The CDR3 sequence: CASSRAGGSTDTQYF. CDR3 nucleotides: TGTGCCAGCAGTCGAGCGGGGGGAAGCACAGATACGCAGTATTTT.

The V and J genes are TRBV9 and TRBJ2-1; 9 bases line up with TRBD2. Germline loops: CDR1 SGDLS, CDR2 YYNGEE. The CDR3 runs 15 residues. V shed 4 bases, J shed 5 bases, and the junction held 7 bases outside the gene matches. The CDR3, as DNA: TGTGCCAGCAGCAGCGGAGCGGGGGGCGACAATGAGCAGTTCTTC. Translation gives CASSSGAGGDNEQFF.

The chain combines TRBV5-1 with TRBJ2-1, with D possibly matching TRBD2 (5 bases). The V end lost 0 bases, the J end lost 9 bases, and 16 bases lay between the germline ends. This CDR3 is built from 15 residues. CDR1 is SGHRS and CDR2 is YFSETQ in the germline V gene. CDR3 DNA: TGCGCCAGCAGCTTGGTTGTCGGGGAAGGCGGTGAGCAGTTCTTC. This codes for CASSLVVGEGGEQFF.

This clone was observed a single time. This chain joins TRBV5-1 and TRBJ2-7, with a possible D match to TRBD1 (6 bases). Looked up from germline, CDR1 is SGHRS and CDR2 is YFSETQ. The length of the CDR3 is 17 residues. V lost 2 bases and J lost 2, with 20 bases in between. The CDR3 coding sequence is TGCGCCAGCAGCTTAGTCGGCGGACAGCAAATGGCCTACGAGCAGTACTTC. It translates to CASSLVGGQQMAYEQYF.

This clone was counted only a few times. This chain connects TRBV27 to TRBJ2-7, with D tentatively TRBD2 (6 bases). V lost 4 bases and J 3 bases, leaving 13 bases between the germline ends. The CDR3 is 14 amino acids. The V gene's germline CDR1 is MNHEY and CDR2 SMNVEV (reference sequence). Here the CDR3 reads CASSSQHGGYEQYF. CDR3 coding DNA: TGTGCCAGCAGTTCCCAACACGGGGGCTACGAGCAGTACTTC.

The chain recombines TRBV18 with TRBJ1-2, with D tentatively TRBD1 (5 bases). The germline V gene encodes CDR1 KGHSH and CDR2 LQKENI. Trimming took off 3 bases at V and 3 bases at J, with 11 bases between the two ends. The CDR3 is 14 residues long. The CDR3 DNA reads as TGTGCCAGCTCACCTCTTGACAGACACTATGGCTACACCTTC. This codes for CASSPLDRHYGYTF.

Turning to this clone: The sample holds other DNA sequences that translate to the same CDR3. Here the CDR3 reads CASSLVAGNTGELFF. DNA of the CDR3: TGCGCCAGCAGCTTGGTAGCGGGGAACACCGGGGAGCTGTTTTTT. The chain combines TRBV5-1 with TRBJ2-2, with 7 positions matching TRBD2. The J segment lost 1 base and the V segment lost 0 bases, leaving 0 bases of the junction unmatched. The CDR3 runs to 15 residues. Germline V gives CDR1 SGHRS, CDR2 YFSETQ.

This clone was counted once. Other DNA sequences in the sample encode the same CDR3. The chain joins TRBV9 to TRBJ1-1, with 7 bases lining up with TRBD1. In germline, CDR1 is SGDLS, CDR2 YYNGEE. The CDR3 is made up of 14 amino acids. Trimming removed 4 bases from V and 2 bases from J; junction bases left unmatched: 5. The CDR3 region has the DNA TGTGCCAGCAGCCCGGGACAGCTAAACACTGAAGCTTTCTTT. Translating gives CASSPGQLNTEAFF.

V and J are TRBV5-4 and TRBJ2-1, with a tentative D call TRBD1 (6 bases). There are 17 residues in the CDR3. Germline V gene data show CDR1 as SGHNT and CDR2 as YYREEE (reference sequence). Trimming took off 0 bases at V and 0 bases at J, with 13 bases between the two ends. The CDR3 DNA follows: TGTGCCAGCAGCTTGGATGGACAGACAAGCTCCTACAATGAGCAGTTCTTC. It is translated as CASSLDGQTSSYNEQFF.

The chain couples TRBV7-2 to TRBJ2-3; perhaps TRBD2 as D (6 bases). The CDR3 is made up of 14 amino acids. V was shortened by 0 bases and J by 6 bases, with 10 bases between the two germline ends. Per germline, CDR1 SGHTA and CDR2 FQGNSA. The CDR3 region is CASSLALASDTQYF. CDR3 nucleotides: TGTGCCAGCAGCTTAGCCCTAGCGTCGGATACGCAGTATTTT.

The V gene is TRBV19, the J gene TRBJ1-1, with D possibly TRBD1 on 6 matching bases. The V gene lost 6 bases and the J gene lost 1 base, with 9 bases spanning the gap. The CDR3 has 13 amino acids. Germline CDR1 LNHDA, CDR2 SQIVND (reference sequence). The chain's CDR3 is CASSRDKNTEAFF. CDR3 sequence (DNA): TGTGCCAGTAGCCGGGACAAGAACACTGAAGCTTTCTTT.

The chain couples TRBV11-1 to TRBJ2-5, with 11 positions matching TRBD2. Trimming removed 5 bases from V and 2 bases from J; junction bases left unmatched: 7. The CDR3 runs 16 residues. The germline gives CDR1 SGHAT, CDR2 FQDESV (reference sequence). The chain's CDR3 is CASSPSLAGGQETQYF. The CDR3 DNA is TGTGCCAGCAGCCCGAGCCTAGCGGGGGGACAAGAGACCCAGTACTTC.

The gene calls are TRBV7-6 and TRBJ2-1; 8 nucleotides match TRBD2. Germline V gene data show CDR1 as SGHVS and CDR2 as FNYEAQ. The CDR3 is 13 amino acids. The V segment lost 2 bases and the J segment 6 bases; nucleotides outside the gene matches: 0. In DNA, the CDR3 is TGTGCCAGCAGCTTACGGGGGGGCAATGAGCAGTTCTTC. Its protein product is CASSLRGGNEQFF.

J is TRBJ1-4 and V is TRBV9; no clear D. V dropped 0 bases and J dropped 9 bases, with 15 bases sitting between them. The germline gives CDR1 SGDLS, CDR2 YYNGEE. The CDR3 extends over 15 amino acids. This CDR3 is CASSVGREITKKLFF. The CDR3 nucleotides read TGTGCCAGCAGCGTAGGGAGGGAGATTACGAAAAAACTGTTTTTT.

The chain links TRBV7-2 to TRBJ1-5, with a weak D call TRBD1 (5 bases). V was cut by 1 base and J by 0 bases, with 10 bases left in between. Germline V gene sequence: CDR1 SGHTA, CDR2 FQGNSA. The CDR3 is 16 amino acids. CDR3: CASSLVRGYSNQPQHF. The CDR3, as DNA: TGTGCCAGCAGCTTAGTCCGGGGGTATAGCAATCAGCCCCAGCATTTT.

J is TRBJ1-1 and V is TRBV24-1; 8 nucleotides agree with TRBD1. The CDR3 has 14 amino acids. Trimming at V came to 5 bases and at J to 3 bases, leaving 4 bases not matched to a gene. CDR1 and CDR2 from the germline V gene are KGHDR and SFDVKD. The CDR3 sequence is CATSVRGHDTEAFF. In nucleotides, the CDR3 is TGTGCCACCAGTGTCAGGGGGCACGACACTGAAGCTTTCTTT.

Only a few counts were recorded for this clone. The chain recombines TRBV5-4 with TRBJ2-7; the match to TRBD1 covers 8 bases. Germline loops: CDR1 SGHNT, CDR2 YYREEE (reference sequence). There are 13 residues in the CDR3. Trimming at V came to 4 bases and at J to 2 bases, leaving 2 bases not matched to a gene. CDR3 coding DNA: TGTGCCAGCAGCGGGGGACAGGCCTACGAGCAGTACTTC. Translating gives CASSGGQAYEQYF. Complete variable domain (other parts from reference TRBV5-4 and TRBJ2-7): ETGVTQSPTHLIKTRGQQVTLRCSSQSGHNTVSWYQQALGQGPQFIFQYYREEENGRGNFPPRFSGLQFPNYSSELNVNALELDDSALYLCASSGGQAYEQYFGPGTRLTVT.

The chain is built from TRBV3-1 (or the pseudogene TRBV3-2) and TRBJ2-1; D is perhaps TRBD2 (6 bases). The CDR3 is made up of 15 amino acids. With 3 bases removed from V and 5 bases from J, the gap between germline ends came to 14 bases. Germline V gives CDR1 LGHDT, CDR2 YNNKEL (reference sequence). The chain's CDR3 is CASSQAGGGHNEQFF. The CDR3 nucleotides read TGTGCCAGCAGCCAGGCCGGGGGAGGCCACAATGAGCAGTTCTTC.

This sequence joins TRBV19 and TRBJ1-2; 9 bases fit TRBD1. This CDR3 contains 16 residues. Germline-derived CDR1 and CDR2 are LNHDA and SQIVND (reference sequence). Trimming removed 3 bases from V and 1 base from J; junction bases left unmatched: 6. The CDR3 spells CASSIGWGQGNYGYTF. The CDR3 nucleotides read TGTGCCAGTAGTATTGGTTGGGGACAGGGTAACTATGGCTACACCTTC.

This chain links TRBV28 with TRBJ1-1; D possibly corresponds to TRBD1 (6 bases). This CDR3 comprises 15 residues. Germline lookup yields CDR1 MDHEN and CDR2 SYDVKM. The germline V and J ends were trimmed by 5 bases and 3 bases, with 16 bases remaining between them. This CDR3 reads CASSPGTNLYTEAFF. Written as DNA, the CDR3 is TGTGCCAGCAGTCCGGGGACAAACTTATACACTGAAGCTTTCTTT.

This chain links TRBV15 with TRBJ1-1; no clear D. CDR1 is LNHNV and CDR2 is YYDKDF in the germline V gene (reference sequence). This CDR3 is 14 amino acids long. The V end was cut by 3 bases, the J end by 7 bases, with 15 bases between. Here the CDR3 reads CATSSDLARSEAFF. Here the CDR3 DNA reads TGTGCCACCAGCAGTGACTTGGCTCGCAGTGAAGCTTTCTTT. The variable domain in full, completed from reference TRBV15 and TRBJ1-1, reads DAMVIQNPRYQVTQFGKPVTLSCSQTLNHNVMYWYQQKSSQAPKLLFHYYDKDFNNEADTPDNFQSRRPNTSFCFLDIRSPGLGDTAMYLCATSSDLARSEAFFGQGTRLTVV.

The table lists this clone with a count of one. Other DNA sequences of this sample code for an identical CDR3. This chain uses TRBV6-2 or TRBV6-3 with TRBJ1-5, with TRBD1 identical over 7 bases. Germline assignment: CDR1 MNHEY and CDR2 SVGEGT. V lost 6 bases to trimming and J lost 6 bases; unmatched junction nucleotides: 5. This CDR3 has 13 residues. Written as DNA, the CDR3 is TGTGCCAGCAGCCGACAGGGTACTCAGCCCCAGCATTTT. This codes for CASSRQGTQPQHF.